The 8 T cell receptor beta chains reported below all come from one sample, sequenced in a study of T-cell memory formation after mild COVID-19. TCRdb passed the 5' RACE reads through MiXCR, listing each CDR3 protein once. Of fewer than 650,000 distinct CDR3 sequences listed, about 20% were seen once; the top ten hold roughly 8.1%. Sequencing was done on a sample of PBMCs or a T cell subset sorted from them (not recorded which). The source is an adult woman who had mild COVID-19 (a few samples of this study predate the infection). Cell type and time point are not known.

Only a few counts were recorded for this clonotype. The rearrangement joins TRBV15 to TRBJ2-5; the D gene is possibly TRBD1 (6 bases). The CDR3 consists of 14 residues. Germline V gives CDR1 LNHNV, CDR2 YYDKDF (reference sequence). Trimming shortened V by 4 bases and J by 5 bases, and 14 bases separated the two germline ends. CDR3 coding DNA: TGTGCCACCAGCACTAAGGACAGTCCCGAGACCCAGTACTTC. This translates into CATSTKDSPETQYF. The full variable domain, in which reference TRBV15 and TRBJ2-5 provide the parts outside the CDR3, is DAMVIQNPRYQVTQFGKPVTLSCSQTLNHNVMYWYQQKSSQAPKLLFHYYDKDFNNEADTPDNFQSRRPNTSFCFLDIRSPGLGDTAMYLCATSTKDSPETQYFGPGTRLLVL.

The chain combines TRBV5-1 with TRBJ1-5; 8 bases are a match to TRBD1. The CDR3 consists of 16 residues. CDR1 SGHRS and CDR2 YFSETQ come from the germline V gene. V lost 2 bases and J lost 5; bases outside the gene matches: 9. This chain's CDR3 is CASSFRGRTLDQPQHF. The CDR3 nucleotides read TGCGCCAGCAGCTTCAGGGGGCGCACCTTAGATCAGCCCCAGCATTTT.

The CDR3 is CASSFRSGLNTGELFF. CDR3 nucleotides: TGTGCCAGCAGCTTCCGTAGCGGCCTGAACACCGGGGAGCTGTTTTTT. V and J are TRBV11-2 and TRBJ2-2; tentatively, D is TRBD2 (6 bases). Trimming took 3 bases from V and 1 from J, leaving 12 bases between them. CDR3 length: 16 amino acids. The V gene's germline CDR1 is SGHAT and CDR2 FQNNGV.

This clonotype has only a few counts. This chain connects TRBV5-1 to TRBJ2-7; 9 bases map to TRBD1. CDR1 is SGHRS, CDR2 YFSETQ, per germline. The CDR3 has 16 amino acids. After removal of 3 bases from V and 1 base from J, the junction contained 8 bases not matched to a gene. DNA of the CDR3: TGCGCCAGCAGCTCCGCCGGTGACAGGGGGTCCTACGAGCAGTACTTC. It yields the protein CASSSAGDRGSYEQYF. Using reference TRBV5-1 and TRBJ2-7 for the parts outside the CDR3, the full variable domain is KAGVTQTPRYLIKTRGQQVTLSCSPISGHRSVSWYQQTPGQGLQFLFEYFSETQRNKGNFPGRFSGRQFSNSRSEMNVSTLELGDSALYLCASSSAGDRGSYEQYFGPGTRLTVT.

The chain combines TRBV27 with TRBJ2-1; D may be TRBD1 or TRBD2 (5 bases each). Germline CDR1 and CDR2: MNHEY and SMNVEV (reference sequence). V was clipped by 4 bases and J by 2 bases, with 9 bases between them. The CDR3 has 14 residues. DNA of the CDR3: TGTGCCAGCAGTTATGGGGACCCCTACAATGAGCAGTTCTTC. Encoded protein: CASSYGDPYNEQFF.

The gene calls are TRBV6-5 and TRBJ2-7, with D possibly being TRBD1 (6 bases). This CDR3 contains 14 residues. CDR1 is MNHEY, CDR2 SVGAGI, per germline. The ends were cut back, 8 bases at V and 0 bases at J, with 14 bases in the middle. DNA of the CDR3: TGTGCCAGCGGGCGGACAGACAGCTCCTACGAGCAGTACTTC. Its translation: CASGRTDSSYEQYF.

This clonotype came up a few times. The chain couples TRBV20-1 to TRBJ2-2; TRBD1 aligns across 7 bases. The CDR3 totals 15 residues. J lost 5 bases, V lost 5 bases, and 11 bases had no gene match. Germline V gene sequence: CDR1 DFQATT, CDR2 SNEGSKA (reference sequence). The CDR3 sequence: CSAQMRGRWTGELFF. CDR3 bases: TGCAGTGCTCAAATGAGGGGGCGGTGGACCGGGGAGCTGTTTTTT.

This clonotype has more than one count but fewer than ten. The rearrangement joins TRBV4-2 to TRBJ2-5; 13 nucleotides align to TRBD2. The CDR3 is 18 amino acids. J was trimmed by 3 bases and V by 0 bases; bases with no gene match: 7. Germline assignment: CDR1 LGHNA and CDR2 YNFKEQ. For the CDR3, the DNA is TGTGCCAGCAGCCAAGATCCCGCCGGACTAGCGGGGGAAGAGACCCAGTACTTC. It specifies CASSQDPAGLAGEETQYF.